This T cell receptor beta chain was profiled in a study of human T cells and chemical hapten exposure. TCRdb reprocessed the RACE reads via MiXCR and lists one record per CDR3 protein. The data show approximately 85,000 distinct CDR3 sequences, 9.5% to 13% seen once. Germline CDR1 and CDR2: GTSNPN and SVGIG (reference sequence). With 3 bases clipped from V and 3 bases from J, the junction kept 1 base outside the gene matches. This CDR3 has 13 residues. The time point denotes: patch test 2, 6 weeks after DPC sensitization. As to treatment: therapeutic diphenylcyclopropenone sensitization with weekly scalp DPC.

The chain recombines TRBV30 with TRBJ1-1, with TRBD1 matching over 10 bases. This clonotype was sampled from a woman in her twenties or thirties with alopecia areata. Some clones in this sample may be carry-over from other donors' samples. Sequenced here: whole blood, sampled in connection with sensitization to the hapten diphenylcyclopropenone (DPC). The CDR3 loop is CAWSGTGDTEAFF. Written as DNA, the CDR3 is TGTGCCTGGAGCGGGACAGGGGACACTGAAGCTTTCTTT. Full variable domain (outside the CDR3, taken from reference TRBV30 and TRBJ1-1): SQTIHQWPATLVQPVGSPLSLECTVEGTSNPNLYWYRQAAGRGLQLLFYSVGIGQISSEVPQNLSASRPQDRQFILSSKKLLLSDSGFYLCAWSGTGDTEAFFGQGTRLTVV.